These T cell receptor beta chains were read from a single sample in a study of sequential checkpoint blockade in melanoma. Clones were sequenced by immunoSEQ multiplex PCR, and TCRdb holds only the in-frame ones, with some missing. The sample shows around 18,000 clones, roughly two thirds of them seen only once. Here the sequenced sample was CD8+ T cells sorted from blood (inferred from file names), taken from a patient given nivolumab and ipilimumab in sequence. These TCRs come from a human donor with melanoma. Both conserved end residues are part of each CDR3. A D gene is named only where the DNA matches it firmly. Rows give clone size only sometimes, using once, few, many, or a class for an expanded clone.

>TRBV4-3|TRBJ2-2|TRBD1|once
CASSQERGQGYTGELFF
TGCGCCAGCAGCCAAGAGAGGGGACAGGGATACACCGGGGAGCTGTTTTTT
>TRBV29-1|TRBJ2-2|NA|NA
CSVENLGQAGTGELFF
TGCAGCGTGGAAAACTTAGGACAGGCGGGGACCGGGGAGCTGTTTTTT
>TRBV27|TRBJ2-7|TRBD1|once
CASSLSRTGSTYEQYF
TGTGCCAGCAGTTTGTCTCGGACAGGGTCAACCTACGAGCAGTACTTC
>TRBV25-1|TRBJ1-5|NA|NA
CASTGGESQPQHF
TGTGCCAGCACGGGGGGGGAGAGTCAGCCCCAGCATTTT
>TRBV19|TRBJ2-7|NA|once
CASSISRTIAEQYF
TGTGCCAGTAGTATCAGCCGGACAATCGCTGAGCAGTACTTC
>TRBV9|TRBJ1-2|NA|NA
CASSVPGTLYGYTF
TGTGCCAGCAGCGTCCCCGGGACACTCTATGGCTACACCTTC
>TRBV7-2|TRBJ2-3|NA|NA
CASSSFPDSYTSTDTQYF
TGTGCCAGCAGCTCTTTTCCGGACAGTTACACTAGCACAGATACGCAGTATTTT
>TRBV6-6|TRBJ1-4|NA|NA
CASSSQGLGTNEKLFF
TGTGCCAGCAGTTCTCAGGGGTTAGGAACTAATGAAAAACTGTTTTTT
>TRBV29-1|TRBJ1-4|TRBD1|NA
CSGLGQGKLFF
TGCAGCGGTCTTGGACAGGGTAAACTGTTTTTT
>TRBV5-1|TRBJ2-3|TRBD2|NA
CASSFYGRVVNNRKDTQYF
TGCGCCAGCAGCTTCTACGGGAGGGTGGTGAACAATAGGAAAGATACGCAGTATTTT
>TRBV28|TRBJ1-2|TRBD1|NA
CATRDRDRKNTF
TGTGCCACCAGGGACAGGGATCGGAAAAACACCTTC
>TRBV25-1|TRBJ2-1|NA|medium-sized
CASSEWRAREQFF
TGTGCCAGCAGTGAATGGCGGGCCCGTGAGCAGTTCTTC
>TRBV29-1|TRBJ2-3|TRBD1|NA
CSVRDRGYIDTQYF
TGCAGCGTCCGGGACAGAGGGTATATAGATACGCAGTATTTT
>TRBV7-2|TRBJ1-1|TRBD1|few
CASSPVSQGTNTEAFF
TGTGCCAGCAGCCCCGTGTCACAGGGGACGAACACTGAAGCTTTCTTT
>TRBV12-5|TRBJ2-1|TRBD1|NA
CASASGDSSYNEQFF
TGTGCTAGTGCCTCAGGGGACAGCTCCTACAATGAGCAGTTCTTC
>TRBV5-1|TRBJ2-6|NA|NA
CASSLAAGLSGANVLTF
TGCGCCAGCAGCTTGGCGGCGGGACTCTCTGGGGCCAACGTCCTGACTTTC
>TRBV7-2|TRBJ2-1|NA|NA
CASSLDSRSSYNEQFF
TGTGCCAGCAGCTTAGATTCGAGGAGCTCCTACAATGAGCAGTTCTTC
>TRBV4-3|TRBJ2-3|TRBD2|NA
CASSLGLTSGTPSTDTQYF
TGCGCCAGCAGCCTCGGGCTGACTAGCGGGACACCTAGCACAGATACGCAGTATTTT
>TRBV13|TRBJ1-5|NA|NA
CASSLQNQPQHF
TGTGCCAGCAGCTTACAGAATCAGCCCCAGCATTTT
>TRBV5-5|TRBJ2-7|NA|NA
CASSFAGNEQYF
TGTGCCAGCAGCTTTGCGGGCAACGAGCAGTACTTC
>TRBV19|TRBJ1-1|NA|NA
CATRQVTNTEAFF
TGTGCCACCAGACAGGTTACGAACACTGAAGCTTTCTTT
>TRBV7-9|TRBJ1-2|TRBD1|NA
CASSGGQAKVYGYTF
TGTGCCAGCAGCGGAGGACAGGCGAAAGTCTATGGCTACACCTTC
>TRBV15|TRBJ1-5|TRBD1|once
CATSREGQGNQPQHF
TGTGCCACCAGCAGAGAGGGACAGGGGAATCAGCCCCAGCATTTT
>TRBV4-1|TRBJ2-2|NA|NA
CASRPGLSTGELFF
TGCGCCAGCAGGCCAGGGCTATCGACCGGGGAGCTGTTTTTT
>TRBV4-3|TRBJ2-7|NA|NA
CASSQDTGISSYEQYF
TGCGCCAGCAGCCAAGATACGGGAATAAGCTCCTACGAGCAGTACTTC
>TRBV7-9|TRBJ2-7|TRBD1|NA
CASSHPGQGEYEQYF
TGTGCCAGCAGCCACCCGGGACAGGGGGAATACGAGCAGTACTTC
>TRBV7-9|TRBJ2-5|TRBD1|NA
CASSSGTEYQETQYF
TGTGCCAGCAGCTCGGGGACAGAGTACCAAGAGACCCAGTACTTC
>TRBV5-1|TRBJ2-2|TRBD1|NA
CASSLAGGQAMNTGELFF
TGCGCCAGCAGCTTGGCCGGGGGACAGGCAATGAACACCGGGGAGCTGTTTTTT
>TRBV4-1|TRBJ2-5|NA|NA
CASSLKGGRTDQETQYF
TGCGCCAGCAGCCTAAAAGGTGGACGGACAGATCAAGAGACCCAGTACTTC
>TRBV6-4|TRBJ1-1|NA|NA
CASSERGMNTEAFF
TGTGCCAGCAGTGAAAGGGGGATGAACACTGAAGCTTTCTTT
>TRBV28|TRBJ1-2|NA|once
CASSTNRADGYTF
TGTGCCAGCAGCACCAACAGGGCGGATGGCTACACCTTC
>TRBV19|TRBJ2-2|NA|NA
CASSIIRGWDTGELFF
TGTGCCAGTAGTATAATACGAGGGTGGGACACCGGGGAGCTGTTTTTT
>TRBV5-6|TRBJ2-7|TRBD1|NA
CASSLGGGYNEQYF
TGTGCCAGCAGCTTGGGAGGGGGCTACAACGAGCAGTACTTC
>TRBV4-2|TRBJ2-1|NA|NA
CASSARGGGGGNEQFF
TGTGCCAGCAGCGCCAGAGGGGGAGGGGGGGGCAATGAGCAGTTCTTC
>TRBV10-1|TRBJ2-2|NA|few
CASSESPEVGELFF
TGCGCCAGCAGTGAGTCCCCAGAGGTCGGGGAGCTGTTTTTT
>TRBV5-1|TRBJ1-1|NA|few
CASSLEAGNTEAFF
TGCGCCAGCAGCTTGGAGGCAGGGAACACTGAAGCTTTCTTT
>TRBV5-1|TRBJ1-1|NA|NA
CASSLVQGTNTEAFF
TGCGCCAGCAGCTTGGTGCAGGGGACGAACACTGAAGCTTTCTTT
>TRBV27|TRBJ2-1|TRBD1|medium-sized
CASRTGATNEQFF
TGTGCCAGCCGGACAGGGGCGACTAATGAGCAGTTCTTC
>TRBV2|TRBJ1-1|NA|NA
CASKQPAGMNTEAFF
TGTGCCAGCAAACAGCCCGCCGGGATGAACACTGAAGCTTTCTTT
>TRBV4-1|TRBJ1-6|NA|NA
CASSQEVSGDYNSPLHF
TGCGCCAGCAGCCAAGAAGTTAGCGGTGATTATAATTCACCCCTCCACTTT
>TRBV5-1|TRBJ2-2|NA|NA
CASSLGADGFTGELFF
TGCGCCAGCAGCTTGGGGGCCGACGGTTTCACCGGGGAGCTGTTTTTT
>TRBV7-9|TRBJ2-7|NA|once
CASRAGLPPYEQYF
TGTGCCAGCAGGGCCGGACTACCCCCCTACGAGCAGTACTTC
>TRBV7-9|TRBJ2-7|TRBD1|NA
CASSSGTGGEQYF
TGTGCCAGCAGCAGTGGGACAGGCGGGGAGCAGTACTTC
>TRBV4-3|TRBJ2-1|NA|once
CASSQTRVTVSYNEQFF
TGCGCCAGCAGCCAAACCAGGGTCACCGTTTCCTACAATGAGCAGTTCTTC
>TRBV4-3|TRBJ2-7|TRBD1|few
CASSQDRDSRYEQYF
TGCGCCAGCAGCCAAGACAGGGACAGCAGGTACGAGCAGTACTTC
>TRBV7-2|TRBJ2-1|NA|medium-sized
CASRHTVGLDKGEQFF
TGTGCCAGCAGACATACGGTGGGACTGGATAAGGGTGAGCAGTTCTTC
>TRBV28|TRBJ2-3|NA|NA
CASSPRDSTDAQYF
TGTGCCAGCAGTCCCCGGGACTCCACAGATGCGCAGTATTTT
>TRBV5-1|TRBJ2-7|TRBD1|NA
CASSPDRGNEQYF
TGCGCCAGCAGCCCGGACAGGGGCAACGAGCAGTACTTC
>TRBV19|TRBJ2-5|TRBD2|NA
CASSILAGETQYF
TGTGCCAGTAGTATACTAGCGGGAGAGACCCAGTACTTC
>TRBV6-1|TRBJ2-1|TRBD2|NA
CASSDGLAGRYNEQFF
TGTGCCAGCAGTGACGGACTAGCGGGACGGTACAATGAGCAGTTCTTC